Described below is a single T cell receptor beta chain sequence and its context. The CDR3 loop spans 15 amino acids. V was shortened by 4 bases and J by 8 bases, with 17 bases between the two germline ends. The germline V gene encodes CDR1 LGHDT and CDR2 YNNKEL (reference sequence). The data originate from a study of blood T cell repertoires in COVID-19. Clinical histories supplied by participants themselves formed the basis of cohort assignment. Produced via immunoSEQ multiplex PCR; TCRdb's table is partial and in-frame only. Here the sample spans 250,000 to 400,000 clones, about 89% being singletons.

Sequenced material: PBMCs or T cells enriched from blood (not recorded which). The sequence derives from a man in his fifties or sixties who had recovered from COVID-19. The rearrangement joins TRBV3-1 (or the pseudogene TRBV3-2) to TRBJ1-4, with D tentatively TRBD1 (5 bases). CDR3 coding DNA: TGTGCCAGCAGCCCCTTTCCCCAGGGTGGGGAAAAACTGTTTTTT. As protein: CASSPFPQGGEKLFF.